A selection of T cell receptor beta chains follows, all from one sample in a study of preoperative IRX-2 immunotherapy in early breast cancer. Profiled with immunoSEQ multiplex PCR; TCRdb holds only in-frame clones, not every one. The data contain 40,000 to 50,000 clones, approximately 80% of them singletons. The sequencing here drew on tumor tissue, taken after IRX-2 immunotherapy. These receptors originate from a human donor with breast cancer. CDR3s include the opening cysteine and the closing phenylalanine or tryptophan. D genes are given only for firm matches. The size entry is marked missing in some rows and otherwise reads once, few, many or a size class.

>17|TRBV11-3|TRBJ1-5|.|.
TGTGCCAGCAGAGCCGGCCGGAGGGCATATAGCAATCAGCCCCAGCATTTT
CASRAGRRAYSNQPQHF
>12|TRBV19|TRBJ1-5|.|once
TGTGCCAGTAGTATTAGCAATCAGCCCCAGCATTTT
CASSISNQPQHF
>17|TRBV11-3|TRBJ2-6|.|.
TGTGCCAGCAGCTTGTTTCAGGGGAGCTCTGGGGCCAACGTCCTGACTTTC
CASSLFQGSSGANVLTF
>15|TRBV11-3|TRBJ2-5|TRBD2|few
TGTGCCAGCAGCTTCAGGCGGGGGGGCCGGGAGACCCAGTACTTC
CASSFRRGGRETQYF
>14|TRBV7-1|TRBJ1-6|.|.
TGTGCCAGCAGCTCCGGCGGGAGGAGTTCACCCCTCCACTTT
CASSSGGRSSPLHF
>16|TRBV15|TRBJ1-4|TRBD1|.
TGTGCCACCAGCAGAGGCGGACAGGCAACTAATGAAAAACTGTTTTTT
CATSRGGQATNEKLFF
>16|TRBV29-1|TRBJ2-1|TRBD2|.
TGCAGCGCCGTGACTCGCGGGAGGTCCCTCTACAATGAGCAGTTCTTC
CSAVTRGRSLYNEQFF
>15|TRBV11-3|TRBJ2-1|TRBD2|.
TGTGCCAGCAGCACAACTAGCGGGGTCTACAATGAGCAGTTCTTC
CASSTTSGVYNEQFF
>15|TRBV6-8|TRBJ2-6|.|.
TGTGCCACCACAGGGCATTTCGCTGGGGCCAACGTCCTGACTTTC
CATTGHFAGANVLTF
>18|TRBV6-7|TRBJ1-6|TRBD1|.
TGTGCCAGCACCACCGGGACAGTCCGGAGCTCCTATAATTCACCCCTCCACTTT
CASTTGTVRSSYNSPLHF
>14|TRBV18|TRBJ1-4|TRBD1|.
TGTGCCAGCTCACAGGGACAGGGTAATGAAAAACTGTTTTTT
CASSQGQGNEKLFF
>14|TRBV15|TRBJ2-1|.|.
TGTGCCACCAGCAGCCGGGACCCCTACAATGAGCAGTTCTTC
CATSSRDPYNEQFF
>13|TRBV18|TRBJ1-1|.|.
TGTGCCAGCTCGACGACAGGGAACACTGAAGCTTTCTTT
CASSTTGNTEAFF
>13|TRBV18|TRBJ2-6|.|.
TGTGCCAGCTCACCACGTGGGGCCAACGTCCTGACTTTC
CASSPRGANVLTF
>15|TRBV6-8|TRBJ2-5|.|.
TGTGCCAGCAGTACGCCTAGGGCCCGCCAAGAGACCCAGTACTTC
CASSTPRARQETQYF
>15|TRBV22-1|TRBJ2-2|.|.
TGTGCCAGCCGAACGGGACAGTTTAACACCGGGGAGCTGTTTTTT
CASRTGQFNTGELFF
>16|TRBV11-3|TRBJ2-3|.|few
TGTGCCAGCAGCTTGAAGGTTGGGCCCAGCACAGATACGCAGTATTTT
CASSLKVGPSTDTQYF
>13|TRBV10-3|TRBJ1-5|.|.
TGTGCCATCAGTGAGTCAGAGGGACAGCCCCAGCATTTT
CAISESEGQPQHF
>16|TRBV10-2|TRBJ2-5|TRBD2|.
TGCGCCAGCAGTGAGTCAGCAGCGGGGGGCGGAGAGACCCAGTACTTC
CASSESAAGGGETQYF
>13|TRBV19|TRBJ1-2|TRBD1|.
TGTGCCAGTAGATCGGACAGGCGGTGGGGCTACACCTTC
CASRSDRRWGYTF
>15|TRBV19|TRBJ2-1|TRBD2|.
TGTGCCAGTAGTATTGGGGGCCTAGCGGGGAAAGAGCAGTTCTTC
CASSIGGLAGKEQFF
>17|TRBV11-3|TRBJ2-7|.|few
TGTGCCAGCAGCGCCTACCCCCCCGCTTTGAGCTCCTACGAGCAGTACTTC
CASSAYPPALSSYEQYF
>16|TRBV14|TRBJ2-3|TRBD2|.
TGTGCCAGCAGCCAACCCCTAGCGGGAGCTGTGGATACGCAGTATTTT
CASSQPLAGAVDTQYF
>13|TRBV6-8|TRBJ2-7|TRBD2|once
TGTGCCACCGGACTAGCGGGAGAGTACGAGCAGTACTTC
CATGLAGEYEQYF
>15|TRBV1|TRBJ1-4|.|.
TGCGCCAGCAGCCAAGATGGAGGGAAGGGGGAAAAACTGTTTTTT
CASSQDGGKGEKLFF